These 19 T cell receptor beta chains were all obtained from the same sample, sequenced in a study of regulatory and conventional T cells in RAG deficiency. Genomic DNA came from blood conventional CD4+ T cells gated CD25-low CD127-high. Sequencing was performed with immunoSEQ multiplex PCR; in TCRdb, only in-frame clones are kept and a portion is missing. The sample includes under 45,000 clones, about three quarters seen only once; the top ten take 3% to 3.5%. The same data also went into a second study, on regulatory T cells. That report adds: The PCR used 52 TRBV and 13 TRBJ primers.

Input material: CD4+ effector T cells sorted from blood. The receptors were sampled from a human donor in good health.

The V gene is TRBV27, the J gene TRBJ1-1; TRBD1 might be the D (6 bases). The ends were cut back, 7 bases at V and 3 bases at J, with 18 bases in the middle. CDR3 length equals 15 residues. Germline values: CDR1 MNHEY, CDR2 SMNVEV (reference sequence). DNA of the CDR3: TGTGCCAGCAAGATGACCGGACAGATTTACACTGAAGCTTTCTTT. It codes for CASKMTGQIYTEAFF.

The CDR3 here is CASSVQAGSGNTIYF. The CDR3 nucleotides read TGTGCCAGCAGTGTCCAGGCGGGATCTGGAAACACCATATATTTT. The V call is TRBV2, the J call TRBJ1-3, with D uncertain. In germline, CDR1 is SNHLY, CDR2 FYNNEI. The CDR3 spans 15 residues. V lost 4 bases, J lost 1 base, and 11 bases lay in between.

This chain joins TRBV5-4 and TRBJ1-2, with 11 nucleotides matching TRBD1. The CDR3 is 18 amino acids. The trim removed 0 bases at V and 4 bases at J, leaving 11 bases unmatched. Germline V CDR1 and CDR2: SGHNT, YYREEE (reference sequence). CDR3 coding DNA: TGTGCCAGCAGCTTGGAGGAGGCGGGACAGGGGGATATCTATGGCTACACCTTC. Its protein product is CASSLEEAGQGDIYGYTF.

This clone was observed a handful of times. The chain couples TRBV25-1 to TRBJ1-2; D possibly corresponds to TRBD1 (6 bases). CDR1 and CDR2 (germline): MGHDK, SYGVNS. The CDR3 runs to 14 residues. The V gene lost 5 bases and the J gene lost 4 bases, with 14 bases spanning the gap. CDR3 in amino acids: CASSKNREGYGYTF. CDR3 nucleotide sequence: TGTGCCAGCAGTAAAAACAGGGAGGGCTATGGCTACACCTTC.

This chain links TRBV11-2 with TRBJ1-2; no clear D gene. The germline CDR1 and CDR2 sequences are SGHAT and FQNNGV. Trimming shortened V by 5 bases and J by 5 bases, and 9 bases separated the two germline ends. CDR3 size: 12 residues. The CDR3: CASSPGDYGYTF. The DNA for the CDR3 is TGTGCCAGCAGCCCGGGAGATTATGGCTACACCTTC.

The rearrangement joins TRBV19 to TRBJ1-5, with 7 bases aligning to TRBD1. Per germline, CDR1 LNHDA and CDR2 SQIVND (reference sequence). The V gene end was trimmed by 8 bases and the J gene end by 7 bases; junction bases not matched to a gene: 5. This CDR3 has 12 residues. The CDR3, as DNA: TGTGCCAGTCGACAGGGACAACAGCCCCAGCATTTT. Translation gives CASRQGQQPQHF.

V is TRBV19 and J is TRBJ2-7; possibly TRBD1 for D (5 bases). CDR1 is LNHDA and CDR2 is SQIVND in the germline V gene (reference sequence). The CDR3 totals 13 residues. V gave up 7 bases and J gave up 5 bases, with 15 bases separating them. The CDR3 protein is CASNGREAHEQYF. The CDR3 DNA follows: TGTGCCAGTAATGGCAGGGAAGCTCACGAGCAGTACTTC.

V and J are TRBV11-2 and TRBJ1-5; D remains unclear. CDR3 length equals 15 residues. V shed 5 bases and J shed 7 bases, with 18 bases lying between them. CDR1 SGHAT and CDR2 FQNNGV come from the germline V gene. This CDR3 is CASSPVPTGGQPQHF. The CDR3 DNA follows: TGTGCCAGCAGCCCTGTACCCACCGGCGGACAGCCCCAGCATTTT.

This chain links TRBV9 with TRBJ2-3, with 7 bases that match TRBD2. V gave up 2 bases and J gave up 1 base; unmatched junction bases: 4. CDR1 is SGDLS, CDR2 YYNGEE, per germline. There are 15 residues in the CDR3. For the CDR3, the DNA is TGTGCCAGCAGCGTGGCTAGCGGTCGCACAGATACGCAGTATTTT. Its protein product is CASSVASGRTDTQYF.

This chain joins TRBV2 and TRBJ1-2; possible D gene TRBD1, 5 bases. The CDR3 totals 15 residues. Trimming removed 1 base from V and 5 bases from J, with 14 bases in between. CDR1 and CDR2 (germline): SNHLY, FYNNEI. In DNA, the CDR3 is TGTGCCAGCAGTGAAGGGCGGCAGGGAGGTTATGGCTACACCTTC. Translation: CASSEGRQGGYGYTF.

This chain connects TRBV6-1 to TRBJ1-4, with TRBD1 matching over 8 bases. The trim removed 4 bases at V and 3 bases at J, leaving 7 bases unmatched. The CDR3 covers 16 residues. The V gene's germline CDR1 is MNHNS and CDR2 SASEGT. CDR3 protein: CASSGGTGPSNEKLFF. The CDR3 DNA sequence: TGTGCCAGCAGTGGGGGGACAGGCCCCTCTAATGAAAAACTGTTTTTT.

The CDR3 here is CASSTPGRENTEAFF. The CDR3 DNA is TGTGCCAGCAGTACACCTGGGAGGGAGAACACTGAAGCTTTCTTT. V and J are TRBV27 and TRBJ1-1; D is unclear. The germline V and J ends were trimmed by 5 bases and 1 base, with 14 bases remaining between them. The CDR3 runs to 15 residues. Germline values: CDR1 MNHEY, CDR2 SMNVEV (reference sequence).

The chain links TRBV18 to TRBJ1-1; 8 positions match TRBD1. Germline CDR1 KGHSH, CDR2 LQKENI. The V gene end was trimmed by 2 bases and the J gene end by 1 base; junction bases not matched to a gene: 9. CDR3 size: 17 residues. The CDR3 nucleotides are TGTGCCAGCTCACCAAACCGACAGGGGTGGCAGAACACTGAAGCTTTCTTT. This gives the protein CASSPNRQGWQNTEAFF.

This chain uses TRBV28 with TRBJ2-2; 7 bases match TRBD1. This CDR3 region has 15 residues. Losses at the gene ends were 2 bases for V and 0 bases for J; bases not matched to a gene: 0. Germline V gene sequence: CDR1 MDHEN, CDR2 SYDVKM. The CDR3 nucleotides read TGTGCCAGCAGTTTAGGACAGGCGAACACCGGGGAGCTGTTTTTT. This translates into CASSLGQANTGELFF. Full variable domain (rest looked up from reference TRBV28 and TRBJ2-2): DVKVTQSSRYLVKRTGEKVFLECVQDMDHENMFWYRQDPGLGLRLIYFSYDVKMKEKGDIPEGYSVSREKKERFSLILESASTNQTSMYLCASSLGQANTGELFFGEGSRLTVL.

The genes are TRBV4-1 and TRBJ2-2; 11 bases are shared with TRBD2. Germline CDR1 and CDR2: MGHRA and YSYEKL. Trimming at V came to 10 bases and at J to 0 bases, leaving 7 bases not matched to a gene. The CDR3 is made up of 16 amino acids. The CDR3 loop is CAIGTSGGTNTGELFF. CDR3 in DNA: TGCGCCATCGGTACTAGCGGGGGAACGAACACCGGGGAGCTGTTTTTT.

CDR3 residues: CASSLSRGTRETQYF. The CDR3 bases are TGTGCCAGCAGTTTAAGTCGTGGGACCCGAGAGACCCAGTACTTC. V is TRBV27 and J is TRBJ2-5; D is possibly TRBD1 or TRBD2 (5 bases each). The CDR3 runs 15 residues. Germline V gene lookup returns CDR1 MNHEY and CDR2 SMNVEV (reference sequence). Trimming pared 2 bases from V and 4 bases from J, leaving 14 bases between.

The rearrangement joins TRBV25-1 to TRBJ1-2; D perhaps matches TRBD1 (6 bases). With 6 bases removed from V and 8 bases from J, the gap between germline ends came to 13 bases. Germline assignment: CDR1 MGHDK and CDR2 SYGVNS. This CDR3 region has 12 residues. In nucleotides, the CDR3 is TGTGCCAGCAGAGGGACACGCGAGGGCTACACCTTC. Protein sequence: CASRGTREGYTF.

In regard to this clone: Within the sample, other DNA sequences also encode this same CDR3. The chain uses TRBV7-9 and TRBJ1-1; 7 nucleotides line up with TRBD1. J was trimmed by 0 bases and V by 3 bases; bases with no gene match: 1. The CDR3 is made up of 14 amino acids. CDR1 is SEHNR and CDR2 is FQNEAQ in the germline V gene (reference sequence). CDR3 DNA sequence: TGTGCCAGCAGCTTGGGGACAGTGAACACTGAAGCTTTCTTT. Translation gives CASSLGTVNTEAFF.

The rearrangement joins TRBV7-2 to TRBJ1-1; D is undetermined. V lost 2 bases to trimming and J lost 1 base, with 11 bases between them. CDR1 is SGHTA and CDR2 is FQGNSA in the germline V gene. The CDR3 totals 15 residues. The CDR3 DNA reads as TGTGCCAGCAGCTTACTTGGACCAAAGAACACTGAAGCTTTCTTT. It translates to CASSLLGPKNTEAFF.